Following are 29 T cell receptor beta chains from one sample sequenced in a study of cytomegalovirus exposure and HLA in healthy donors. PCR involved 60 Vbeta and 13 Jbeta primers. Profiling relied on immunoSEQ multiplex PCR, and the TCRdb table lists in-frame clones only, not all of them. Its table records about 200,000 clones. The sequenced material came from PBMCs. The receptors were sampled from a young man in good health and CMV-seronegative.

The rearrangement uses TRBV4-3 and TRBJ1-3, with 9 bases fitting TRBD1. The V gene's germline CDR1 is LGHNA and CDR2 YSLEER. V dropped 4 bases and J dropped 4; count of bases not matched to a gene: 5. The CDR3 sequence is 15 residues long. CDR3 sequence reads: CASSPGTGTGNTIYF. CDR3 coding DNA: TGCGCCAGCAGCCCCGGGACAGGGACCGGAAACACCATATATTTT.

This chain connects TRBV7-6 to TRBJ2-1; TRBD2 matches 9 bases. The ends lost 5 bases at V and 6 bases at J; junction bases unmatched: 11. The CDR3 has 16 amino acids. Germline V gene sequence: CDR1 SGHVS, CDR2 FNYEAQ. The CDR3 bases are TGTGCCAGCAGCCCGGAGCAGCGGGAGGTCCCCAATGAGCAGTTCTTC. Protein: CASSPEQREVPNEQFF.

The chain recombines TRBV9 with TRBJ1-2; weak D call: TRBD1 (6 bases). Germline lookup yields CDR1 SGDLS and CDR2 YYNGEE. The CDR3 length is 17 residues. Trimming removed 3 bases from V and 4 bases from J, with 22 bases in between. In DNA, the CDR3 is TGTGCCAGCAGCGCCGCCCCTTCCACGGGGGGCGGCTATGGCTACACCTTC. Translation gives CASSAAPSTGGGYGYTF.

V gene TRBV19 combines with J gene TRBJ2-7, with 13 nucleotides matching TRBD2. The CDR3 spans 15 residues. V was clipped by 5 bases and J by 4 bases; unmatched bases: 5. Germline values: CDR1 LNHDA, CDR2 SQIVND (reference sequence). The CDR3, as DNA: TGTGCCAGTAGTTGGGGACTAGCGGGGTTATACGAGCAGTACTTC. This codes for CASSWGLAGLYEQYF.

The chain is built from TRBV5-8 and TRBJ2-2, with D perhaps matching TRBD1 (5 bases). Trimming stripped 4 bases from V and 5 bases from J, with 15 bases between. The germline CDR1 and CDR2 sequences are SGHTS and YDEGEE. This CDR3 is 15 amino acids long. The CDR3 here is CASSLGQGMTGELFF. Written as DNA, the CDR3 is TGTGCCAGCAGCCTAGGGCAGGGTATGACCGGGGAGCTGTTTTTT.

The V and J genes are TRBV9 and TRBJ1-4; a possible D gene is TRBD1 (6 bases). The CDR3 covers 15 residues. Per the germline V gene, CDR1 is SGDLS and CDR2 is YYNGEE. The V end lost 0 bases, the J end lost 7 bases, and 13 bases lay between the germline ends. CDR3 in DNA: TGTGCCAGCAGCGTAGCGGGGGGCGTAGGTGAAAAACTGTTTTTT. This sequence encodes CASSVAGGVGEKLFF. Supplemented by reference TRBV9 and TRBJ1-4, the full variable domain reads DSGVTQTPKHLITATGQRVTLRCSPRSGDLSVYWYQQSLDQGLQFLIQYYNGEERAKGNILERFSAQQFPDLHSELNLSSLELGDSALYFCASSVAGGVGEKLFFGSGTQLSVL.

The chain combines TRBV9 with TRBJ2-3, with TRBD1 matching over 10 bases. The CDR3 contains 16 residues. The ends lost 0 bases at V and 5 bases at J; junction bases unmatched: 6. Germline V gene data show CDR1 as SGDLS and CDR2 as YYNGEE. The CDR3 DNA is TGTGCCAGCAGCGTAGGTTTGGGACAGGGGTTAGATACGCAGTATTTT. Amino acid sequence: CASSVGLGQGLDTQYF.

The chain joins TRBV6-5 to TRBJ2-7; 7 positions agree with TRBD1. Trimming cost V 4 bases and J 4 bases; bases outside gene matches: 10. Germline V gives CDR1 MNHEY, CDR2 SVGAGI. This CDR3 is built from 15 residues. The CDR3: CASSSPAGGTYEQYF. The CDR3 region has the DNA TGTGCCAGCAGTTCCCCCGCAGGGGGAACTTACGAGCAGTACTTC.

This chain uses TRBV10-3 with TRBJ2-7; 7 bases line up with TRBD1. The junction had 1 base not matched to a gene; V was cut back by 0 bases and J by 2 bases. Germline CDR1 ENHRY, CDR2 SYGVKD. The CDR3 consists of 14 residues. DNA of the CDR3: TGTGCCATCAGTGAGTCGACAGGGACCTACGAGCAGTACTTC. Its protein product is CAISESTGTYEQYF.

V is TRBV21-1 and J is TRBJ2-7; no DNA check was done on the table's D call, TRBD1. TRBV21-1 constitutes a pseudogene. CDR3 size: 14 residues. CDR3 bases: TGTGCCAGGGGAACCGACAGGCTGTTACGAGGGCAGTACTTC. Residues: CARGTDRLLRGQYF.

The gene calls are TRBV6-5 and TRBJ2-7; 10 bases are a match to TRBD1. V dropped 5 bases and J dropped 5; count of bases not matched to a gene: 9. CDR1 and CDR2 from the germline V gene are MNHEY and SVGAGI. The CDR3 totals 15 residues. DNA of the CDR3: TGTGCCAGCAGTCGAACGACAGGGGGCCCCAACGAGCAGTACTTC. Amino acid sequence: CASSRTTGGPNEQYF.

This chain connects TRBV10-3 to TRBJ2-3, with 12 bases identical to TRBD2. Germline-derived CDR1 and CDR2 are ENHRY and SYGVKD. The CDR3 runs to 16 residues. The CDR3 protein is CSSRKGPSGGADTQYF. In nucleotides, the CDR3 is TGTTCCAGCCGGAAAGGGCCTAGCGGGGGGGCAGATACGCAGTATTTT.

The rearrangement joins TRBV30 to TRBJ2-7, with a weak D call TRBD2 (5 bases). Germline CDR1 and CDR2: GTSNPN and SVGIG (reference sequence). The germline V and J ends were trimmed by 2 bases and 2 bases, with 10 bases remaining between them. CDR3 length equals 13 residues. Here the CDR3 DNA reads TGTGCCTGGAGTCCCACGGGGACCTACGAGCAGTACTTC. Translating gives CAWSPTGTYEQYF.

The chain employs TRBV7-3 and TRBJ2-1; no clear D. Germline CDR1 and CDR2: SGHTA and FQGTGA. CDR3 length: 13 residues. Between the trimmed V and J ends, which lost 4 bases and 3 bases, there was a span of 7 bases. The CDR3 spells CASSSQFYNEQFF. The CDR3 nucleotides are TGTGCCAGCAGCTCCCAGTTCTACAATGAGCAGTTCTTC.

J is TRBJ1-1 and V is TRBV5-4, with TRBD1 matching 7 bases. Germline V gene sequence: CDR1 SGHNT, CDR2 YYREEE (reference sequence). The V and J ends lost 4 bases and 2 bases, in that order; junction bases with no gene match: 5. The CDR3 is made up of 14 amino acids. The CDR3 bases are TGTGCCAGCAGCCGGGACAGCATTAACACTGAAGCTTTCTTT. Translated: CASSRDSINTEAFF.

V usage is TRBV7-2 and J usage is TRBJ2-7; possibly TRBD1 for D (6 bases). CDR1 and CDR2 from the germline V gene are SGHTA and FQGNSA. V lost 2 bases and J 5 bases, leaving 16 bases between the germline ends. This CDR3 is built from 15 residues. In nucleotides, the CDR3 is TGTGCCAGCAGCTTAAGTACAGGGCCCTATGACGAGCAGTACTTC. This sequence encodes CASSLSTGPYDEQYF.

The chain combines TRBV30 with TRBJ2-7; 8 nucleotides align to TRBD2. The CDR3 has 11 amino acids. CDR1 and CDR2 (germline): GTSNPN, SVGIG (reference sequence). V trimming: 5 bases; J trimming: 7 bases; junction bases outside the gene matches: 4. CDR3 sequence reads: CAWGAGGEQYF. CDR3 DNA sequence: TGTGCCTGGGGCGCGGGGGGAGAGCAGTACTTC.

The V call is TRBV29-1, the J call TRBJ1-5; 7 bases are shared with TRBD1. The ends lost 4 bases at V and 3 bases at J; junction bases unmatched: 3. This CDR3 has 13 residues. Germline CDR1 is SQVTM and CDR2 is ANQGSEA. CDR3 region: CSVAGQHNQPQHF. The CDR3 region has the DNA TGCAGCGTTGCGGGACAGCACAATCAGCCCCAGCATTTT.

The gene calls are TRBV19 and TRBJ1-1, with TRBD1 as a possible D gene (6 bases). Germline V gene sequence: CDR1 LNHDA, CDR2 SQIVND (reference sequence). The ends were cut back, 4 bases at V and 4 bases at J, with 13 bases in the middle. The CDR3 spans 14 residues. CDR3 sequence (DNA): TGTGCCAGTAGTACCGTACAGGGTAGCACTGAAGCTTTCTTT. It codes for CASSTVQGSTEAFF.

In DNA, the CDR3 is TGTGCCATCAGTGCTGGACTAGCGGGAGAGGTTTCTGGGGCCAACGTCCTGACTTTC. Protein sequence: CAISAGLAGEVSGANVLTF. This chain joins TRBV10-3 and TRBJ2-6, with 13 bases aligning to TRBD2. The junction had 7 bases not matched to a gene; V was cut back by 4 bases and J by 1 base. Germline CDR1 ENHRY, CDR2 SYGVKD. CDR3 length: 19 amino acids.

The chain couples TRBV5-1 to TRBJ1-1; D uncertain. V lost 8 bases, J lost 0 bases, and 14 bases lay in between. The CDR3 has 14 residues. CDR1 and CDR2 (germline): SGHRS, YFSETQ. Written as DNA, the CDR3 is TGCGCCAGTACCTTGGGAGGCGTGAACACTGAAGCTTTCTTT. Its protein product is CASTLGGVNTEAFF.

The J gene is TRBJ2-1, the V gene TRBV4-1, with 13 positions matching TRBD2. The CDR3 is 18 amino acids. The V gene end was trimmed by 2 bases and the J gene end by 7 bases; junction bases not matched to a gene: 11. Germline V gene data show CDR1 as MGHRA and CDR2 as YSYEKL. The CDR3 DNA sequence: TGCGCCAGCAGCCAACCTTACCCGACTAGCGGGAGGAGAAATGAGCAGTTCTTC. The encoded protein is CASSQPYPTSGRRNEQFF.

This chain uses TRBV18 with TRBJ1-5, with D possibly being TRBD1 (6 bases). The germline CDR1 and CDR2 sequences are KGHSH and LQKENI. There are 16 residues in the CDR3. V was cut by 5 bases and J by 0 bases, with 14 bases left in between. The CDR3 region is CASSADRSHSNQPQHF. The CDR3 bases are TGTGCCAGCTCAGCCGACAGGAGTCATAGCAATCAGCCCCAGCATTTT.

The V gene is TRBV30, the J gene TRBJ2-5, with 7 bases identical to TRBD1. Trimming took 1 base from V and 4 from J; bases not matched to a gene: 3. CDR3 length equals 13 residues. CDR1 is GTSNPN and CDR2 is SVGIG in the germline V gene (reference sequence). CDR3 sequence: CAWSANRGETQYF. The CDR3 DNA follows: TGTGCCTGGAGTGCAAACAGGGGAGAGACCCAGTACTTC.

The rearrangement uses TRBV27 and TRBJ1-4; D might be TRBD1 (5 bases). Trimming took 4 bases from V and 5 from J, leaving 14 bases between them. CDR1 is MNHEY and CDR2 is SMNVEV in the germline V gene (reference sequence). This CDR3 spans 15 amino acids. The CDR3 region has the DNA TGTGCCAGCAGTTCCGACAGTTTTAAAAATGAAAAACTGTTTTTT. Translated: CASSSDSFKNEKLFF. The whole variable domain, remainder taken from reference TRBV27 and TRBJ1-4, is EAQVTQNPRYLITVTGKKLTVTCSQNMNHEYMSWYRQDPGLGLRQIYYSMNVEVTDKGDVPEGYKVSRKEKRNFPLILESPSPNQTSLYFCASSSDSFKNEKLFFGSGTQLSVL.

This rearrangement joins TRBV7-2 to TRBJ2-5, with a possible D match to TRBD1 (5 bases). The DNA end is a closer match to TRBJ2-7, so the J assignment may be wrong. Germline values: CDR1 SGHTA, CDR2 FQGNSA. The CDR3 totals 15 residues. DNA of the CDR3: TGTGCCAGCAGCTCACCTCAGGGAAGTGGCTACGAGCAGTACTTC. This encodes CASSSPQGSGYEQYF.

V gene TRBV19 combines with J gene TRBJ2-1; possible D gene TRBD2, 6 bases. Germline V lookup: CDR1 LNHDA, CDR2 SQIVND (reference sequence). The CDR3 consists of 18 residues. V shed 1 base and J shed 3 bases, with 19 bases lying between them. For the CDR3, the DNA is TGTGCCAGTAGTATAGTTCTTATCGCCGGGACTGGCTACAATGAGCAGTTCTTC. It specifies CASSIVLIAGTGYNEQFF.

The CDR3 DNA is TGCGCCAGCAGCCGACGGACTGCGGAACGGGATGGCTACACCTTC. This translates into CASSRRTAERDGYTF. The chain is built from TRBV4-3 and TRBJ1-2; D is unresolved. With 4 bases removed from V and 6 bases from J, the gap between germline ends came to 18 bases. The germline gives CDR1 LGHNA, CDR2 YSLEER. This CDR3 is 15 amino acids long.

Concerning this clone itself: This sample also contains other DNA sequences that code for the same CDR3. The chain employs TRBV10-3 and TRBJ1-2; D is perhaps TRBD1 (5 bases). Germline loops: CDR1 ENHRY, CDR2 SYGVKD. Trimming removed 4 bases at V and 5 bases at J, with 14 bases between. CDR3 length equals 14 residues. The CDR3 DNA sequence: TGTGCCATCAGTGCCGTCGGGGGGGAGTATGGCTACACCTTC. The encoded protein is CAISAVGGEYGYTF.